This passage covers 13 T cell receptor beta chains from one sample sequenced in a study of T cells in Graves' hyperthyroidism and ophthalmopathy. Amplified TCR beta CDR3 regions derived from RNA transcripts. Researchers ran a first-round RT-PCR on the TCR CDR3 using the HTBI primer set. One entry per CDR3 protein, called by TCRdb with MiXCR from the multiplex PCR reads. Of approximately 510,000 distinct CDR3 sequences listed, roughly 20% are singletons. What was sequenced was blood. The receptors stem from a man between 18 and 29 years old with Graves' hyperthyroidism.

The chain recombines TRBV7-6 with TRBJ1-1, with D uncertain. The length of the CDR3 is 15 residues. Trimming removed 0 bases from V and 0 bases from J, with 8 bases in between. CDR1 SGHVS and CDR2 FNYEAQ come from the germline V gene. The CDR3 here is CASSLAASLNTEAFF. DNA of the CDR3: TGTGCCAGCAGCTTAGCGGCCAGCCTGAACACTGAAGCTTTCTTT. Using reference TRBV7-6 and TRBJ1-1 for the parts outside the CDR3, the full variable domain is GAGVSQSPRYKVTKRGQDVALRCDPISGHVSLYWYRQALGQGPEFLTYFNYEAQQDKSGLPNDRFSAERPEGSISTLTIQRTEQRDSAMYRCASSLAASLNTEAFFGQGTRLTVV.

At least ten counts were recorded for this clonotype. The V gene is TRBV18, the J gene TRBJ1-2, with a possible D match to TRBD1 (6 bases). There are 16 residues in the CDR3. Deletions cut 1 base from V and 1 base from J, with 13 bases between. Germline loops: CDR1 KGHSH, CDR2 LQKENI. In nucleotides, the CDR3 is TGTGCCAGCTCACCACTGAGGGGGACTGTTAACTATGGCTACACCTTC. Translating it yields CASSPLRGTVNYGYTF.

The table lists this clonotype with many counts. The chain has TRBV28 and TRBJ2-7; D remains unclear. V was trimmed by 3 bases and J by 3 bases, leaving 6 bases between them. Per germline, CDR1 MDHEN and CDR2 SYDVKM. The CDR3 consists of 12 residues. The CDR3 reads CASSFEDYEQYF. The DNA of the CDR3 is TGTGCCAGCAGTTTTGAAGACTACGAGCAGTACTTC.

The table lists this clonotype with a few counts. CDR3 sequence: CASSRLLSGANVLTF. CDR3 bases: TGCGCCAGCAGTCGCCTCCTCTCTGGGGCCAACGTCCTGACTTTC. The J gene is TRBJ2-6, the V gene TRBV4-1; D uncertain. There are 15 residues in the CDR3. With 6 bases removed from V and 0 bases from J, the gap between germline ends came to 9 bases. Germline CDR1 and CDR2: MGHRA and YSYEKL.

This clonotype was counted ten times or more. The V call is TRBV6-6, the J call TRBJ1-5, with D maybe TRBD1 (6 bases). This CDR3 is built from 19 residues. The V and J ends lost 5 bases and 5 bases respectively, with 28 bases between them. Germline V lookup: CDR1 MNHNY, CDR2 SVGAGI (reference sequence). This CDR3 is CASSTRQELVRRWDQPQHF. The CDR3 DNA reads as TGTGCCAGCAGTACCCGACAGGAGCTCGTTCGTAGGTGGGATCAGCCCCAGCATTTT.

This clonotype appeared many times. The V and J genes are TRBV10-2 and TRBJ2-7; unclear D gene. Germline CDR1 is WSHSY and CDR2 is SAAADI. The germline V and J ends were trimmed by 3 bases and 4 bases, with 13 bases remaining between them. This CDR3 contains 14 residues. The CDR3 sequence: CASSDIGYVYEQYF. The CDR3, as DNA: TGCGCCAGCAGTGATATAGGGTATGTTTACGAGCAGTACTTC.

The count of this clonotype is one. The rearrangement uses TRBV6-5 and TRBJ1-2; D unclear. This CDR3 region has 16 residues. Trimming took off 2 bases at V and 0 bases at J, with 13 bases between the two ends. Germline-derived CDR1 and CDR2 are MNHEY and SVGAGI. CDR3: CASSYALDGTNYGYTF. The CDR3 nucleotides read TGTGCCAGCAGTTACGCTTTGGACGGTACTAACTATGGCTACACCTTC.

This clonotype was recorded at least ten times. V gene TRBV2 combines with J gene TRBJ1-5; maybe TRBD1 (6 bases). The CDR3 loop spans 14 amino acids. V was clipped by 4 bases and J by 3 bases, with 10 bases between them. Germline V gene lookup returns CDR1 SNHLY and CDR2 FYNNEI. DNA for the CDR3: TGTGCCAGCAGTGCGGCAGGGGCCAATCAGCCCCAGCATTTT. Protein product: CASSAAGANQPQHF.

This clonotype was observed a handful of times. The junction and the germline gene differ at one end; a read error may be behind it. V and J are TRBV7-8 and TRBJ1-2, with TRBD1 as a possible D gene (6 bases). The germline CDR1 and CDR2 sequences are SGHVS and FQNEAQ. The CDR3 runs to 14 residues. The CDR3 DNA is TGTTCCAGCAGCTTATTCGGACAGCCCTATGGCTACACCTTC. This codes for CSSSLFGQPYGYTF. Drawing the rest from reference TRBV7-8 and TRBJ1-2, the complete variable domain is GAGVSQSPRYKVAKRGQDVALRCDPISGHVSLFWYQQALGQGPEFLTYFQNEAQLDKSGLPSDRFFAERPEGSVSTLKIQRTQQEDSAVYLCSSSLFGQPYGYTFGSGTRLTVV.

The chain recombines TRBV6-1 with TRBJ2-3, with D possibly being TRBD1 (5 bases). This CDR3 contains 14 residues. Germline values: CDR1 MNHNS, CDR2 SASEGT. Trimming removed 4 bases from V and 2 bases from J, with 10 bases in between. The CDR3 DNA reads as TGTGCCAGCAGTGTTAGTGGGGCCACAGATACGCAGTATTTT. This encodes CASSVSGATDTQYF.

This clonotype was picked up many times. The V call is TRBV12-3 or TRBV12-4, the J call TRBJ2-2; the D is unclear. CDR3 length: 15 residues. V shed 3 bases and J shed 0 bases, with 8 bases lying between them. CDR3 residues: CASSFQRPNTGELFF. The CDR3 bases are TGTGCCAGCAGTTTCCAGCGCCCGAACACCGGGGAGCTGTTTTTT.

A few counts support this clonotype. The chain joins TRBV3-1 to TRBJ1-1, with no clear D. The CDR3 has 14 amino acids. The germline V gene encodes CDR1 LGHDT and CDR2 YNNKEL (reference sequence). The germline V and J ends were trimmed by 1 base and 3 bases, with 9 bases remaining between them. CDR3 residues: CASSQVEGHTEAFF. The CDR3 nucleotides read TGTGCCAGCAGCCAAGTTGAAGGACACACTGAAGCTTTCTTT.

In its sample, this clonotype was seen many times. V usage is TRBV20-1 and J usage is TRBJ2-5; 9 bases fit TRBD2. Germline-derived CDR1 and CDR2 are DFQATT and SNEGSKA (reference sequence). The V and J ends lost 5 bases and 1 base, in that order; junction bases with no gene match: 14. This CDR3 is 17 amino acids long. The CDR3 bases are TGCAGTGCTGCACTTCCCCAAGCGGGGGGTTTCCAAGAGACCCAGTACTTC. Translation: CSAALPQAGGFQETQYF.